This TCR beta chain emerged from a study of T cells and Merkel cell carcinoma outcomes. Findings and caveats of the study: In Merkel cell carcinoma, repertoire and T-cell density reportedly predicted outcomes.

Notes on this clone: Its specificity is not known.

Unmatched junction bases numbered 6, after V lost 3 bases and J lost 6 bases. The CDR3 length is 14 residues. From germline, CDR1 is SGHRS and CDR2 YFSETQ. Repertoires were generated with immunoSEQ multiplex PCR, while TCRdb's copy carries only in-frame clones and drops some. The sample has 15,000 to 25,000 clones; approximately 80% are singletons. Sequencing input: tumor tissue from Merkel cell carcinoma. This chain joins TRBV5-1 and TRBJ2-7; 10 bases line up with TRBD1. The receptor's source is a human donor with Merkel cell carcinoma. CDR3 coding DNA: TGCGCCAGCAGCTCCGGGACAGGGGTGCGCGAGCAGTACTTC. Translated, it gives CASSSGTGVREQYF.